Following are 5 T cell receptor beta chains from one sample sequenced in a study of T-cell reconstitution after alpha-beta-depleted transplantation in children. Unique molecular identifiers tagged the TCRbeta library. Via MiXCR, TCRdb re-called the PCR reads, giving one row per CDR3 protein. Here the sample spans about 540,000 distinct CDR3 sequences, about 18% being singletons. Material: PBMCs from the stem cell graft donor, obtained from the stem cell graft. The origin of the receptors is a human donor who donated a stem cell graft to a child with acute lymphoblastic leukemia.

This clonotype was detected a few times. The rearrangement joins TRBV5-1 to TRBJ2-1; possibly TRBD1 for D (6 bases). Trimming shortened V by 3 bases and J by 4 bases, and 8 bases separated the two germline ends. This CDR3 has 13 residues. Germline-derived CDR1 and CDR2 are SGHRS and YFSETQ. CDR3 region: CASSWDTYNEQFF. The CDR3 bases are TGCGCCAGCAGCTGGGACACGTACAATGAGCAGTTCTTC.

This clonotype has a handful of counts. The chain uses TRBV19 and TRBJ2-1; no clear D. Germline CDR1 reads LNHDA; CDR2 reads SQIVND (reference sequence). V was clipped by 5 bases and J by 4 bases, with 12 bases between them. This CDR3 has 14 amino acids. Here the CDR3 reads CASSWSYGYNEQFF. CDR3 coding DNA: TGTGCCAGTAGTTGGAGTTATGGGTACAATGAGCAGTTCTTC.

The J gene is TRBJ2-1, the V gene TRBV3-1; D is ambiguous. V was cut by 3 bases and J by 4 bases, with 7 bases left in between. Per the germline V gene, CDR1 is LGHDT and CDR2 is YNNKEL (reference sequence). This CDR3 contains 13 residues. The CDR3 DNA is TGTGCCAGCAGCCACAGTTTATACAATGAGCAGTTCTTC. This codes for CASSHSLYNEQFF.

The chain employs TRBV4-1 and TRBJ2-2; either TRBD1 or TRBD2 may fit D (5 bases each). The V gene lost 0 bases and the J gene lost 6 bases, with 29 bases spanning the gap. The CDR3 consists of 21 residues. Per germline, CDR1 MGHRA and CDR2 YSYEKL. CDR3 loop: CASSQEGLQGWRTYKPGELFF. Written as DNA, the CDR3 is TGCGCCAGCAGCCAAGAGGGCCTCCAGGGATGGAGGACTTACAAACCCGGGGAGCTGTTTTTT.

With respect to this clonotype: An end of the junction does not agree with germline; a read error may underlie this. The V gene is TRBV5-4, the J gene TRBJ2-6; D tentatively fits TRBD1 or TRBD2 (5 bases each). The CDR3 runs to 15 residues. Germline values: CDR1 SGHNT, CDR2 YYREEE (reference sequence). In nucleotides, the CDR3 is TGTGCCAGCAGCTTAGGGACGAACGGGGCCAACGGCCTGACTTTC. Its translation is CASSLGTNGANGLTF.